These 19 T cell receptor beta chains came from one sample sequenced in a study of CD8+ T cells in alopecia areata. cDNA serving as the sequencing template came from extracted, reverse transcribed RNA. Sequencing was performed with immunoSEQ multiplex PCR; in TCRdb, only in-frame clones are kept and a portion is missing. The sample consists of a few hundred thousand clones, around 43% of them appearing once. The treatment was: oral pan-JAK inhibitor, 5-10 mg twice daily. This material consisted of CD4+ T cells sorted from blood, taken around week 37, from a patient treated with tofacitinib. These receptors all come from a human donor with alopecia areata.

The rearrangement joins TRBV4-2 to TRBJ2-3; 7 bases align to TRBD2. This CDR3 is built from 16 residues. The germline V gene has CDR1 LGHNA and CDR2 YNFKEQ. V trimming: 5 bases; J trimming: 1 base; junction bases outside the gene matches: 9. The CDR3 loop reads CASSKGGPLGTDTQYF. The DNA of the CDR3 is TGTGCCAGCAGCAAGGGAGGGCCCTTGGGCACAGATACGCAGTATTTT.

This clone showed up just a few times. The J gene is TRBJ2-7, the V gene TRBV27; D could derive from TRBD1 or TRBD2 (5 bases each). CDR1 and CDR2 (germline): MNHEY, SMNVEV (reference sequence). The ends were cut back, 5 bases at V and 2 bases at J, with 13 bases in the middle. The CDR3 contains 14 residues. The CDR3: CASSLAQGAYEQYF. The CDR3 region has the DNA TGTGCCAGCAGTCTGGCTCAGGGAGCCTACGAGCAGTACTTC.

The gene calls are TRBV4-1 and TRBJ2-1; 10 bases map to TRBD2. Unmatched junction bases numbered 12, after V lost 1 base and J lost 15 bases. This CDR3 spans 15 amino acids. The V gene's germline CDR1 is MGHRA and CDR2 YSYEKL. CDR3 in DNA: TGCGCCAGCAGCCAAGTCTTATCAGGTAGCGGGAGGCGGTTCTTC. This sequence encodes CASSQVLSGSGRRFF.

This chain links TRBV9 with TRBJ2-5, with D tentatively TRBD1 (5 bases). This CDR3 has 15 amino acids. Germline V gives CDR1 SGDLS, CDR2 YYNGEE. V lost 3 bases to trimming and J lost 2 bases, with 14 bases between them. The CDR3 DNA is TGTGCCAGCAGCGGGCACAGGTCGCTGCAAGAGACCCAGTACTTC. The encoded protein is CASSGHRSLQETQYF.

The chain links TRBV20-1 to TRBJ1-1; the D gene is possibly TRBD1 (5 bases). V lost 5 bases and J lost 3, with 7 bases in between. The germline V gene has CDR1 DFQATT and CDR2 SNEGSKA (reference sequence). CDR3 length: 11 residues. The CDR3 DNA follows: TGCAGTGCTGTACAGGACACTGAAGCTTTCTTT. Translation gives CSAVQDTEAFF.

The rearrangement uses TRBV19 and TRBJ2-1; 10 positions match TRBD2. The ends lost 6 bases at V and 9 bases at J; junction bases unmatched: 11. Germline V CDR1 and CDR2: LNHDA, SQIVND (reference sequence). The CDR3 consists of 15 residues. The CDR3 DNA sequence: TGTGCCAGTAGAAAAGGACTAGCGGTAGAGGGTGAGCAGTTCTTC. Amino acids: CASRKGLAVEGEQFF.

By share, this clone counts as medium-sized. The rearrangement links TRBV2 to TRBJ2-7; the match to TRBD2 covers 9 bases. The CDR3 runs to 13 residues. CDR1 and CDR2 from the germline V gene are SNHLY and FYNNEI. Trimming took 8 bases from V and 2 from J; bases not matched to a gene: 4. The CDR3 sequence is CASRGGRAYEQYF. CDR3 coding DNA: TGTGCCAGCCGGGGCGGGAGGGCCTACGAGCAGTACTTC.

The chain links TRBV18 to TRBJ2-1, with D unresolved. There are 14 residues in the CDR3. Germline V gene lookup returns CDR1 KGHSH and CDR2 LQKENI. The V end was cut by 0 bases, the J end by 8 bases, with 11 bases between. The CDR3 DNA is TGTGCCAGCTCACCACCCCGAGGAGAGTATGAGCAGTTCTTC. Protein product: CASSPPRGEYEQFF.

The chain links TRBV7-8 to TRBJ2-7; no definite D call. Trimming shortened V by 1 base and J by 2 bases, and 6 bases separated the two germline ends. From germline, CDR1 is SGHVS and CDR2 FQNEAQ. This CDR3 contains 13 residues. CDR3 nucleotide sequence: TGTGCCAGCAGCTTAGAGTCTCCCTACGAGCAGTACTTC. Protein product: CASSLESPYEQYF.

V usage is TRBV27 and J usage is TRBJ2-6; a weak D match, TRBD1 (5 bases). Trimming removed 1 base from V and 1 base from J, with 11 bases in between. CDR1 is MNHEY, CDR2 SMNVEV, per germline (reference sequence). This CDR3 has 17 amino acids. CDR3 in amino acids: CASSLLAGSSGANVLTF. In nucleotides, the CDR3 is TGTGCCAGCAGTTTATTGGCAGGGTCTTCTGGGGCCAACGTCCTGACTTTC.

CDR3: CASGVGSSYEQYF. The CDR3 bases are TGTGCCAGCGGGGTCGGGAGCTCCTACGAGCAGTACTTC. The genes are TRBV6-1 and TRBJ2-7; a weak D match, TRBD2 (6 bases). Trimming removed 8 bases at V and 0 bases at J, with 11 bases between. Looked up from germline, CDR1 is MNHNS and CDR2 is SASEGT. The CDR3 spans 13 residues.

This clone was recorded a few times. The V call is TRBV30, the J call TRBJ2-1, with D possibly being TRBD1 (5 bases). The CDR3 covers 11 residues. Germline CDR1 reads GTSNPN; CDR2 reads SVGIG (reference sequence). Between the trimmed V and J ends, which lost 4 bases and 10 bases, there was a span of 11 bases. CDR3 coding DNA: TGTGCCTGGACCGTGGGGCGAGAGCAGTTCTTC. It encodes CAWTVGREQFF.

This chain joins TRBV5-1 and TRBJ2-1; D might be TRBD1 (6 bases). Germline CDR1 is SGHRS and CDR2 is YFSETQ. The CDR3 consists of 13 residues. V lost 4 bases, J lost 8 bases, and 13 bases lay in between. CDR3 DNA: TGCGCCAGCAGCATTAGACAGGTTGATGAGCAGTTCTTC. It yields the protein CASSIRQVDEQFF.

This clone was counted a few times. The chain uses TRBV18 and TRBJ1-1; no definite D call. CDR1 and CDR2 (germline): KGHSH, LQKENI. Between the trimmed V and J ends, which lost 3 bases and 5 bases, there was a span of 19 bases. The CDR3 runs to 16 residues. This CDR3 is CASSPYTGISTTEAFF. The CDR3 DNA reads TGTGCCAGCTCACCCTATACCGGGATTTCGACAACTGAAGCTTTCTTT.

The CDR3 DNA is TGTGCCAGCAGCGTAGCTGGGGGGATTTACGAGCAGTACTTC. Amino acid sequence: CASSVAGGIYEQYF. The rearrangement uses TRBV9 and TRBJ2-7; D perhaps matches TRBD2 (6 bases). Trimming removed 0 bases at V and 4 bases at J, with 11 bases between. The CDR3 runs to 14 residues. Per germline, CDR1 SGDLS and CDR2 YYNGEE.

This rearrangement joins TRBV9 to TRBJ2-5; 10 positions match TRBD1. The CDR3 covers 15 residues. The V and J ends lost 4 bases and 5 bases, in that order; junction bases with no gene match: 8. Germline assignment: CDR1 SGDLS and CDR2 YYNGEE. In nucleotides, the CDR3 is TGTGCCAGCAGCTTCAGACAGGGGGCGGCTGAGACCCAGTACTTC. Its translation is CASSFRQGAAETQYF.

J is TRBJ1-2 and V is TRBV27; weak D call: TRBD1 (6 bases). The CDR3 has 13 residues. CDR1 and CDR2 from the germline V gene are MNHEY and SMNVEV (reference sequence). V was trimmed by 5 bases and J by 5 bases, leaving 12 bases between them. CDR3 residues: CASSPRQGYGYTF. For the CDR3, the DNA is TGTGCCAGCAGTCCCCGGCAGGGGTATGGCTACACCTTC.

V usage is TRBV18 and J usage is TRBJ2-5, with D unclear. The CDR3 sequence is 14 residues long. The V end lost 0 bases, the J end lost 2 bases, and 7 bases lay between the germline ends. CDR1 and CDR2 (germline): KGHSH, LQKENI. For the CDR3, the DNA is TGTGCCAGCTCACCACCGTCTCCACAAGAGACCCAGTACTTC. It encodes CASSPPSPQETQYF.

This clone occurred a few times. This sequence joins TRBV29-1 and TRBJ2-1; the match to TRBD2 covers 13 bases. This CDR3 comprises 14 residues. CDR1 and CDR2 from the germline V gene are SQVTM and ANQGSEA. V was clipped by 4 bases and J by 9 bases; unmatched bases: 6. CDR3 in amino acids: CSVGRLAGGGEQFF. For the CDR3, the DNA is TGCAGCGTTGGTAGACTAGCGGGAGGAGGTGAGCAGTTCTTC.